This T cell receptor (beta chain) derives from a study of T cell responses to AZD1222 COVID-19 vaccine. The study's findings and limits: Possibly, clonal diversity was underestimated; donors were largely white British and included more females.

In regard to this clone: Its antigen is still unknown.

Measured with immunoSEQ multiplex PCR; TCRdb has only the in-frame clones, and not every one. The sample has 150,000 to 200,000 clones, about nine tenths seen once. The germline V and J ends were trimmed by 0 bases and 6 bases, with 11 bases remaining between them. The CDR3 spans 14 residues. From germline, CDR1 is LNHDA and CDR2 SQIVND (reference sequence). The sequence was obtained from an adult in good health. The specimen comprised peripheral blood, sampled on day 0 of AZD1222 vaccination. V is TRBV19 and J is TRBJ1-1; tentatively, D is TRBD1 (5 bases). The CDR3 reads CASSIDHRGAEAFF. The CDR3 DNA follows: TGTGCCAGTAGTATAGACCATCGGGGGGCTGAAGCTTTCTTT.